The rows below give T cell receptor beta chains drawn from one sample of a study of blood T cell repertoires in COVID-19. Clones were read by immunoSEQ multiplex PCR, and TCRdb kept only the in-frame ones, dropping some. In the table there are about 56,000 clones, about 88% of which are singletons. Sequenced: peripheral blood. The receptors derive from a woman in her sixties or seventies with COVID-19, enrolled during active disease. Each CDR3 is given without its conserved first and last residue. Fields, in order: V gene, J gene, D gene, CDR3 protein. A D gene is named only where the DNA matches it firmly.

v_gene: TRBV12-3/TRBV12-4; j_gene: TRBJ1-1; d_gene: -; CDR3aa: ASSLREGTEAF
v_gene: TRBV2; j_gene: TRBJ1-2; d_gene: TRBD1; CDR3aa: ASTSGQGSYGYT
v_gene: TRBV28; j_gene: TRBJ2-3; d_gene: TRBD2; CDR3aa: ASRPSGRGADTQY
v_gene: TRBV28; j_gene: TRBJ2-1; d_gene: TRBD2; CDR3aa: ASKKGGSSYNEQF
v_gene: TRBV7-6; j_gene: TRBJ2-1; d_gene: TRBD2; CDR3aa: ASRPLAGVGNEQF
v_gene: TRBV7-2; j_gene: TRBJ2-1; d_gene: TRBD1; CDR3aa: ASRRPGQGNSEQF
v_gene: TRBV4-2; j_gene: TRBJ2-1; d_gene: -; CDR3aa: ASSQGANEQF
v_gene: TRBV12-3/TRBV12-4; j_gene: TRBJ2-1; d_gene: -; CDR3aa: ASSSVILNEQF
v_gene: TRBV30; j_gene: TRBJ2-1; d_gene: -; CDR3aa: AWSHGGDNEQF
v_gene: TRBV7-2; j_gene: TRBJ2-1; d_gene: -; CDR3aa: ASSLSGGEWSNEQF
v_gene: TRBV5-1; j_gene: TRBJ2-1; d_gene: TRBD2; CDR3aa: ASSELAGVYNEQF
v_gene: TRBV30; j_gene: TRBJ1-1; d_gene: -; CDR3aa: ARSGAVNTEAF
v_gene: TRBV27; j_gene: TRBJ1-2; d_gene: TRBD1; CDR3aa: ASSSRQGYGYT
v_gene: TRBV6-5; j_gene: TRBJ2-3; d_gene: -; CDR3aa: ASSYSTGDTQY
v_gene: TRBV29-1; j_gene: TRBJ1-5; d_gene: TRBD1; CDR3aa: SVGTGEEPQH
v_gene: TRBV2; j_gene: TRBJ2-1; d_gene: -; CDR3aa: ASSSDQYNEQF